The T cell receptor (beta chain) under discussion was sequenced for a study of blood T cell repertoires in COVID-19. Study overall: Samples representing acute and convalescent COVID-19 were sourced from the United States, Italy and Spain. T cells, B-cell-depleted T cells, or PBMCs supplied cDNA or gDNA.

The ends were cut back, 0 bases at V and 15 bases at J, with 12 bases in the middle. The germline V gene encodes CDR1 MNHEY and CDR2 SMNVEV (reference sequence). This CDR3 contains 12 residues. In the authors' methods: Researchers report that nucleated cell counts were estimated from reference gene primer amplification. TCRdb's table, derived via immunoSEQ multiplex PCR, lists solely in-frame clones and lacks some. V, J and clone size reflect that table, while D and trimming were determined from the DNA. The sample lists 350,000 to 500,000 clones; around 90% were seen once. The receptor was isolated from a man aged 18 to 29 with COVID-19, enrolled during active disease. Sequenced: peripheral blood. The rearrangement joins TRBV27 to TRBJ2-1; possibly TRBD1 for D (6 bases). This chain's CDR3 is CASSLSNRVPFF. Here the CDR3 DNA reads TGTGCCAGCAGTTTATCCAACAGGGTTCCGTTCTTC.